This T cell receptor (beta chain) is drawn from a study of blood T cells in healthy people across ages. The germline V and J ends were trimmed by 4 bases and 5 bases, with 17 bases remaining between them. In germline, CDR1 is MGHRA, CDR2 YSYEKL. The CDR3 has 15 amino acids. Through a sample-barcoded 5' primer and a J-beta primer mix, a second PCR was run for roughly 7 to 11 cycles. At least 2.5 million CDR3-containing paired-end reads were obtained per sample. TCRdb reanalysed the 5' RACE reads using MiXCR and keeps one entry per CDR3 protein. The sample has roughly 800,000 distinct CDR3 sequences, 58% seen once. Study-level results: Both higher diversity and more naive CD4+ cells marked long-lived donors when set against aged donors.

With regard to this clonotype: What it binds is unknown.

What was sequenced was blood. The chain uses TRBV4-1 and TRBJ1-2; the D is unclear. The sequence was collected from a man aged 25-45 years in good health. The CDR3 loop is CASSPQLYWKYGYTF. The DNA of the CDR3 is TGCGCCAGCAGCCCCCAGTTGTATTGGAAGTATGGCTACACCTTC.